These 5 T cell receptor beta chains originate from one sample sequenced in a study of T cells in localized non-small cell lung cancer. TCRdb's table, derived via immunoSEQ multiplex PCR, lists solely in-frame clones and lacks some. The sample yields fewer than 50,000 clones, 65% to 90% seen once. The sequencing here drew on PBMCs, taken before any cancer treatment. All receptors derive from a man aged 40 to 70 with stage II lung adenocarcinoma.

V is TRBV5-5 and J is TRBJ2-5, with a tentative D call TRBD1 (5 bases). Trimming cost V 0 bases and J 7 bases, with 19 bases left between them. The germline V gene has CDR1 SGHKS and CDR2 YYEKEE (reference sequence). The CDR3 runs 16 residues. CDR3 loop: CASSLAGSRRQGTQYF. CDR3 DNA sequence: TGTGCCAGCAGCTTGGCCGGGTCCAGGCGGCAGGGGACCCAGTACTTC. Filled out from reference TRBV5-5 and TRBJ2-5, the complete variable domain reads DAGVTQSPTHLIKTRGQQVTLRCSPISGHKSVSWYQQVLGQGPQFIFQYYEKEERGRGNFPDRFSARQFPNYSSELNVNALLLGDSALYLCASSLAGSRRQGTQYFGPGTRLLVL.

The chain carries TRBV5-6 and TRBJ1-3; D gene uncertain. There are 16 residues in the CDR3. Germline assignment: CDR1 SGHDT and CDR2 YYEEEE. V dropped 0 bases and J dropped 0 bases, with 10 bases sitting between them. The CDR3 DNA sequence: TGTGCCAGCAGCTTGGCCCCGGGCCGCTCTGGAAACACCATATATTTT. Translating it yields CASSLAPGRSGNTIYF.

The chain couples TRBV14 to TRBJ2-7; the match to TRBD1 covers 8 bases. The CDR3 runs 15 residues. Per the germline V gene, CDR1 is SGHDN and CDR2 is FVKESK. V lost 4 bases to trimming and J lost 0 bases; unmatched junction nucleotides: 5. Written as DNA, the CDR3 is TGTGCCAGCAGCCCCACCGGGACAGGCTCCTACGAGCAGTACTTC. This translates into CASSPTGTGSYEQYF.

The chain carries TRBV27 and TRBJ1-5; no clear D gene. Trimming took off 7 bases at V and 5 bases at J, with 12 bases between the two ends. Germline assignment: CDR1 MNHEY and CDR2 SMNVEV (reference sequence). The CDR3 length is 13 residues. The CDR3 reads CASKVGFDQPQHF. The CDR3 DNA reads as TGTGCCAGCAAGGTAGGGTTTGATCAGCCCCAGCATTTT.

The V gene is TRBV4-1, the J gene TRBJ1-1; tentatively, D is TRBD1 (5 bases). The CDR3 has 15 residues. Trimming pared 1 base from V and 1 base from J, leaving 10 bases between. The germline CDR1 and CDR2 sequences are MGHRA and YSYEKL. Here the CDR3 DNA reads TGCGCCAGCAGCCAAGTCGCCGGACAGAACACTGAAGCTTTCTTT. Protein: CASSQVAGQNTEAFF.